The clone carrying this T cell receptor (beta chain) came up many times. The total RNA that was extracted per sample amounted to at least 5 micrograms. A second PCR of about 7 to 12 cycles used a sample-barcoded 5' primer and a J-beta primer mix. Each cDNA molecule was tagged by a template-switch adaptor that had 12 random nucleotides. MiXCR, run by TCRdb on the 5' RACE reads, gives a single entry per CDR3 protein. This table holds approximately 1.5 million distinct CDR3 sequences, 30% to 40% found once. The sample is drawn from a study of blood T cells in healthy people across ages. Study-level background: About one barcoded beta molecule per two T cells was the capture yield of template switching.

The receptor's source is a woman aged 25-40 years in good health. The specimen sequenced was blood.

The CDR3 reads CSALDSLQETQYF. DNA of the CDR3: TGCAGTGCCTTAGACTCTCTCCAAGAGACCCAGTACTTC. The chain carries TRBV20-1 and TRBJ2-5; D gene unclear. This CDR3 region has 13 residues. Germline CDR1 and CDR2: DFQATT and SNEGSKA (reference sequence). Trimming took off 6 bases at V and 1 base at J, with 12 bases between the two ends.